Each of the 3 T cell receptor beta chains below was sequenced from the same sample in a study of blood T cell repertoires in COVID-19. Profiling relied on immunoSEQ multiplex PCR, and the TCRdb table lists in-frame clones only, not all of them. The sample includes roughly 41,000 clones, roughly 88% of them seen just once. The sequenced sample was peripheral blood. These receptors came from a man in his sixties with active COVID-19.

J is TRBJ2-1 and V is TRBV11-2; 7 nucleotides align to TRBD1. The CDR3 is 14 amino acids. Trimming at V came to 6 bases and at J to 4 bases, leaving 6 bases not matched to a gene. The germline V gene encodes CDR1 SGHAT and CDR2 FQNNGV. CDR3 in amino acids: CASRGQVNYNEQFF. DNA of the CDR3: TGTGCCAGCAGAGGACAGGTGAATTACAATGAGCAGTTCTTC.

V is TRBV20-1 and J is TRBJ1-1; D unresolved. V lost 1 base and J lost 11, with 11 bases in between. The CDR3 has 11 residues. Germline CDR1 is DFQATT and CDR2 is SNEGSKA (reference sequence). CDR3 nucleotides: TGCAGTGCTAGAGTGGGAGAGAAGGCTTTCTTT. This encodes CSARVGEKAFF.

The sample holds one count of this clone. The rearrangement links TRBV7-2 to TRBJ2-1; TRBD2 matches at 8 bases. The trim removed 6 bases at V and 8 bases at J, leaving 9 bases unmatched. Germline CDR1 SGHTA, CDR2 FQGNSA. CDR3 length: 14 residues. The CDR3 sequence is CASRRDYSGDEQFF. CDR3 coding DNA: TGTGCCAGCAGACGGGACTATAGCGGGGATGAGCAGTTCTTC. The whole variable domain, remainder taken from reference TRBV7-2 and TRBJ2-1, is GAGVSQSPSNKVTEKGKDVELRCDPISGHTALYWYRQSLGQGLEFLIYFQGNSAPDKSGLPSDRFSAERTGGSVSTLTIQRTQQEDSAVYLCASRRDYSGDEQFFGPGTRLTVL.